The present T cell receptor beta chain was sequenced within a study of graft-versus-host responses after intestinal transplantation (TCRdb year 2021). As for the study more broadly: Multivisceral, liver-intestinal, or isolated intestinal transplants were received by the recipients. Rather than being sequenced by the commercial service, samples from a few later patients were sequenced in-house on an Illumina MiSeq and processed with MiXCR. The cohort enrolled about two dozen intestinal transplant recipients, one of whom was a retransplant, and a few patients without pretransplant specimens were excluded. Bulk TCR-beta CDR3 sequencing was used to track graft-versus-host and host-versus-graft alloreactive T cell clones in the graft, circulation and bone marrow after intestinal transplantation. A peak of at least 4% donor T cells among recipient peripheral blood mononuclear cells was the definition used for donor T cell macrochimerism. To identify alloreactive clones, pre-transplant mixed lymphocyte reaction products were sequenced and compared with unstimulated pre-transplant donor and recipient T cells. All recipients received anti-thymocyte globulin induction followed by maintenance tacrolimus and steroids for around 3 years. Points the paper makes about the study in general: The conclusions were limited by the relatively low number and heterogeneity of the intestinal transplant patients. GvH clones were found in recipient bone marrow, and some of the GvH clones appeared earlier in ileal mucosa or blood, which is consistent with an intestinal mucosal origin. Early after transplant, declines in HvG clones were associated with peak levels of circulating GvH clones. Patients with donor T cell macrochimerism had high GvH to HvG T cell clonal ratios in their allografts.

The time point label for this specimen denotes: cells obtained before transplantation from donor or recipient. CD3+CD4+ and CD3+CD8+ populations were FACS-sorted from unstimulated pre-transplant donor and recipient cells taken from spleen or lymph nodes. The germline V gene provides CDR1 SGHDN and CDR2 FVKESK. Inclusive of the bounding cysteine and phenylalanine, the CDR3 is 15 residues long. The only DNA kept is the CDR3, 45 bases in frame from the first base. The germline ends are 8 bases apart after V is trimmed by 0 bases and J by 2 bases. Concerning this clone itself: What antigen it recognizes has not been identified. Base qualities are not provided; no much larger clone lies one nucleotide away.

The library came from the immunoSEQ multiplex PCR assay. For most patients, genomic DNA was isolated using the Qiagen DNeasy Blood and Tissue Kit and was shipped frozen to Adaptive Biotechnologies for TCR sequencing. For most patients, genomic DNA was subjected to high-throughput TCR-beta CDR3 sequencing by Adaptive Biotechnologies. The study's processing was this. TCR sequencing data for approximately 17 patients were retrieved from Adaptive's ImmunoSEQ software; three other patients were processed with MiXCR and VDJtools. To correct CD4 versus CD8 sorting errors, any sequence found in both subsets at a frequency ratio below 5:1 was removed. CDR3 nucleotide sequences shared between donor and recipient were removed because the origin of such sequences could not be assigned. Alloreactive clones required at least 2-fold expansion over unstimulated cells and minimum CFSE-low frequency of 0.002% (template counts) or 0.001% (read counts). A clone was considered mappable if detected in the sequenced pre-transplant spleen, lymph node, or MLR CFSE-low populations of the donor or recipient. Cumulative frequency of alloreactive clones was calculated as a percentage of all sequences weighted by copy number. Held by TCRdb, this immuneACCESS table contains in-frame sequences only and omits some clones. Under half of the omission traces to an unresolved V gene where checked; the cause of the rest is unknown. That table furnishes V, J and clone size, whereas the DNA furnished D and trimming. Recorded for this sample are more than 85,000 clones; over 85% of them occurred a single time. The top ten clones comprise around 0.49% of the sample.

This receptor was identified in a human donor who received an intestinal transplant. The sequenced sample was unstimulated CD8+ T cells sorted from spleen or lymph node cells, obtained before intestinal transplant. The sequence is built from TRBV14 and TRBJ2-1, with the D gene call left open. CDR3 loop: CASSQDTAPYNEQFF. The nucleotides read TGTGCCAGCAGCCAAGATACCGCTCCCTACAATGAGCAGTTCTTC.